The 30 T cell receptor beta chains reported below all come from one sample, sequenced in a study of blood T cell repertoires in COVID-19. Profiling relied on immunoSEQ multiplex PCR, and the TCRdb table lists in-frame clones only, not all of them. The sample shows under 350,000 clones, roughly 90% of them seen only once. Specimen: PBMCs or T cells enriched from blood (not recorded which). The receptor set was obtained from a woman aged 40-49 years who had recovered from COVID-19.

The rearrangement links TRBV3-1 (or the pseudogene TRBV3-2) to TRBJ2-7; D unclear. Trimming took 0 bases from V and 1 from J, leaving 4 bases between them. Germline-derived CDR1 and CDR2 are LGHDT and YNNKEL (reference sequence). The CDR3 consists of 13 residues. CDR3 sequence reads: CASSQDPSYEQYF. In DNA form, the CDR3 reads TGTGCCAGCAGCCAAGACCCTTCCTACGAGCAGTACTTC.

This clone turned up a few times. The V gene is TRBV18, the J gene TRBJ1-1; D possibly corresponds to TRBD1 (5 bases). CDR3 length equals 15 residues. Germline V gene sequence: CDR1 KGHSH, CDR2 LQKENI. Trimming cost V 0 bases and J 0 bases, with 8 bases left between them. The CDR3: CASSPPAGMNTEAFF. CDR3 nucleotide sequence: TGTGCCAGCTCACCACCGGCAGGGATGAACACTGAAGCTTTCTTT. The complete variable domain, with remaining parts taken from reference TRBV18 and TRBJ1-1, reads NAGVMQNPRHLVRRRGQEARLRCSPMKGHSHVYWYRQLPEEGLKFMVYLQKENIIDESGMPKERFSAEFPKEGPSILRIQQVVRGDSAAYFCASSPPAGMNTEAFFGQGTRLTVV.

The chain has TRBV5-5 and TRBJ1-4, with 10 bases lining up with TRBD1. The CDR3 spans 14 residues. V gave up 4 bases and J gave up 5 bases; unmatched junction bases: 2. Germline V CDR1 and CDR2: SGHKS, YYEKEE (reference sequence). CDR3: CASSQTGGNEKLFF. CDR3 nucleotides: TGTGCCAGCAGCCAGACAGGGGGCAATGAAAAACTGTTTTTT.

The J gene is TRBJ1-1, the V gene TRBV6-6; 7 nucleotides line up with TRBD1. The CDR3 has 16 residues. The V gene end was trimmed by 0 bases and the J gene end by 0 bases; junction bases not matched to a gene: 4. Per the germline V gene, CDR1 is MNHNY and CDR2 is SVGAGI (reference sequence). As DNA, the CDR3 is TGTGCCAGCAGTTACTCCCGGGACAGCATGAACACTGAAGCTTTCTTT. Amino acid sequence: CASSYSRDSMNTEAFF.

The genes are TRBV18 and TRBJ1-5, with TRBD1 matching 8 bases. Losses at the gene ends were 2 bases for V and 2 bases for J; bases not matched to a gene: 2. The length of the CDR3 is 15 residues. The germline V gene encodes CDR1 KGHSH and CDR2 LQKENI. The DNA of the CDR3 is TGTGCCAGCTCACCATCGACAGGGGGCAATCAGCCCCAGCATTTT. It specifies CASSPSTGGNQPQHF.

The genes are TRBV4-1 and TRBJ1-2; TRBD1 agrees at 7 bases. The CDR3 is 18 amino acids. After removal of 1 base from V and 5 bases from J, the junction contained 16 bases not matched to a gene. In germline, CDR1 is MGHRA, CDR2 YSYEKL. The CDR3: CASSQVRDRATLSYGYTF. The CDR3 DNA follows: TGCGCCAGCAGCCAAGTCCGGGACAGAGCTACCCTAAGTTATGGCTACACCTTC.

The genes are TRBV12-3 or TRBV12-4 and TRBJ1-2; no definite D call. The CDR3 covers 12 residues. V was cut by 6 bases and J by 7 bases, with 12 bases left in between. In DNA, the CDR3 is TGTGCCAGCAGCGTGGCCCCTGGTGGCTACACCTTC. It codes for CASSVAPGGYTF.

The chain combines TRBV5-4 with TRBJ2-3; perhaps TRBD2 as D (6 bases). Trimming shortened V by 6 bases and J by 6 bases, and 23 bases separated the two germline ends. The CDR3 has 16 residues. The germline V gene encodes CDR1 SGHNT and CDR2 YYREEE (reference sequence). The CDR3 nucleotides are TGTGCCAGCAAATTGGAGGGAGTCGGTCTGGCGGATACGCAGTATTTT. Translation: CASKLEGVGLADTQYF.

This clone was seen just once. The CDR3 DNA reads as TGCGCCAGCAGCCAAGAACTTGCTAGCGGGAGAGGGAATGAGCAGTTCTTC. This codes for CASSQELASGRGNEQFF. The chain combines TRBV4-3 with TRBJ2-1, with TRBD2 matching over 10 bases. V lost 0 bases and J lost 7; bases outside the gene matches: 9. Germline V gene lookup returns CDR1 LGHNA and CDR2 YSLEER. The length of the CDR3 is 17 residues.

In nucleotides, the CDR3 is TGTGCCAGCAGCTCCATAACAGCATTTAATAATTCACCCCTCCACTTT. Residues: CASSSITAFNNSPLHF. This sequence joins TRBV7-2 and TRBJ1-6, with no clear D. CDR1 is SGHTA and CDR2 is FQGNSA in the germline V gene. CDR3 length equals 16 residues. The ends were cut back, 4 bases at V and 5 bases at J, with 15 bases in the middle.

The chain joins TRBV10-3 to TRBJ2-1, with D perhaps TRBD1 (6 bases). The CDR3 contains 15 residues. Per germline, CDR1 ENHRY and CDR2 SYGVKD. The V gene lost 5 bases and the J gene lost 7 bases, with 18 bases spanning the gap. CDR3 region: CAISKQGQRPNEQFF. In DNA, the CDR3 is TGTGCCATCAGTAAACAGGGCCAGCGCCCGAATGAGCAGTTCTTC.

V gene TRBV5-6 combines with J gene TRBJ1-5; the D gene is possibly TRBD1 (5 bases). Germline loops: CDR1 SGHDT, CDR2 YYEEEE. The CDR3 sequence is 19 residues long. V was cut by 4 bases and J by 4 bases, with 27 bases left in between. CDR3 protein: CASSLNKGQTLPWNQPQHF. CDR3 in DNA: TGTGCCAGCAGCCTAAACAAGGGGCAGACCCTTCCCTGGAATCAGCCCCAGCATTTT.

CDR3 residues: CASSLQGAHTEAFF. DNA for the CDR3: TGCGCCAGCAGCTTACAGGGAGCTCACACTGAAGCTTTCTTT. V gene TRBV5-1 combines with J gene TRBJ1-1; TRBD1 might be the D (6 bases). This CDR3 region has 14 residues. CDR1 is SGHRS, CDR2 YFSETQ, per germline. Trimming stripped 2 bases from V and 3 bases from J, with 11 bases between.

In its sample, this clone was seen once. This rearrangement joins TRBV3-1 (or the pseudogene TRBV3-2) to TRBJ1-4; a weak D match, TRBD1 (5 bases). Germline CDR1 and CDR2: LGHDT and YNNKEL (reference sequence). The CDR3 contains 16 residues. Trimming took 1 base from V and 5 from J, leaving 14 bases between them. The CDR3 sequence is CASSQAGGGGNEKLFF. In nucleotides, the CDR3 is TGTGCCAGCAGCCAAGCCGGGGGAGGCGGGAATGAAAAACTGTTTTTT.

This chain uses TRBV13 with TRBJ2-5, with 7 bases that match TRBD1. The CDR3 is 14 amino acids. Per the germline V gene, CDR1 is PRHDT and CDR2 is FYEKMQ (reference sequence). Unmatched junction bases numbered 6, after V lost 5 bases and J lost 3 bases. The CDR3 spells CASSVDRVEETQYF. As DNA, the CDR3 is TGTGCCAGCAGCGTAGACAGGGTCGAAGAGACCCAGTACTTC.

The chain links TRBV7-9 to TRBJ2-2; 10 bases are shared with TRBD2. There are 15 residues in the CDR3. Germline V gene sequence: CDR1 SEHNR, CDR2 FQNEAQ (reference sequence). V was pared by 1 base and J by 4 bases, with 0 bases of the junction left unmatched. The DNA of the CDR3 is TGTGCCAGCAGCTTAGGACTAGCGGGCACCGGGGAGCTGTTTTTT. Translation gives CASSLGLAGTGELFF.

For the CDR3, the DNA is TGTGCCAGCAGTGAAAGATTGGCTTACACTGAAGCTTTCTTT. Translation: CASSERLAYTEAFF. The chain has TRBV2 and TRBJ1-1; D is uncertain. Germline V gives CDR1 SNHLY, CDR2 FYNNEI. Trimming left V 2 bases short and J 3 bases short, with 10 bases between. The CDR3 totals 14 residues. Combining the CDR3 with reference TRBV2 and TRBJ1-1 gives the whole variable domain EPEVTQTPSHQVTQMGQEVILRCVPISNHLYFYWYRQILGQKVEFLVSFYNNEISEKSEIFDDQFSVERPDGSNFTLKIRSTKLEDSAMYFCASSERLAYTEAFFGQGTRLTVV.

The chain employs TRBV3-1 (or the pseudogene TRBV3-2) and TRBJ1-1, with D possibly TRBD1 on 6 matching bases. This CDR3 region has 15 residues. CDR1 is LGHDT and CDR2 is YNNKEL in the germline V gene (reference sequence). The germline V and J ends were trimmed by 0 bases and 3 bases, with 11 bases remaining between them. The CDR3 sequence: CASSQESSGDTEAFF. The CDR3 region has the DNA TGTGCCAGCAGCCAAGAGTCGTCAGGGGACACTGAAGCTTTCTTT.

Here the CDR3 DNA reads TGTGCCAGCAGCCCTCAGACTAGCGGGGGTTACGAGCAGTACTTC. It translates to CASSPQTSGGYEQYF. The genes are TRBV9 and TRBJ2-7; 12 positions match TRBD2. Germline V gives CDR1 SGDLS, CDR2 YYNGEE. V shed 4 bases, J shed 4 bases, and the junction held 6 bases outside the gene matches. The CDR3 spans 15 residues.

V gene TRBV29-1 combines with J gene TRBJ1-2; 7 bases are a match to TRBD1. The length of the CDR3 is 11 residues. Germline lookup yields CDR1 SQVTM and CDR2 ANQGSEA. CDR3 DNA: TGCAGTTCAGGGGGACCATATGGCTACACCTTC. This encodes CSSGGPYGYTF.

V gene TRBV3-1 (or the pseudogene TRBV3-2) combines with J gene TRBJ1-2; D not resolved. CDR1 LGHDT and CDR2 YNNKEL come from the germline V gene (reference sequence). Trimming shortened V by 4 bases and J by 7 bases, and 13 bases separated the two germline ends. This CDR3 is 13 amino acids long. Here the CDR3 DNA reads TGTGCCAGCAGCCCTCGGGGAAAGAGTGGCTACACCTTC. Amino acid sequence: CASSPRGKSGYTF.

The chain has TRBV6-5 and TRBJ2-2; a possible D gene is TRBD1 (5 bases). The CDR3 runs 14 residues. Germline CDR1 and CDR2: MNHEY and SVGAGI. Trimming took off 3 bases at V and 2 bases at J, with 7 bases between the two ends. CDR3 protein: CASSYQGNTGELFF. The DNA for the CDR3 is TGTGCCAGCAGTTATCAGGGAAACACCGGGGAGCTGTTTTTT.

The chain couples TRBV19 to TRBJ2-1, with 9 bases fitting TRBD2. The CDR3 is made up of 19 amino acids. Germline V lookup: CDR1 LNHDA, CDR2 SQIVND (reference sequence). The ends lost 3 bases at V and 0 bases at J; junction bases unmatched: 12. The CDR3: CASSILAGVRSLSYNEQFF. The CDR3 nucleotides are TGTGCCAGTAGTATCTTAGCGGGGGTCCGATCCCTCTCCTACAATGAGCAGTTCTTC. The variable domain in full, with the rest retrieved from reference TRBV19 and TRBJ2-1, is DGGITQSPKYLFRKEGQNVTLSCEQNLNHDAMYWYRQDPGQGLRLIYYSQIVNDFQKGDIAEGYSVSREKKESFPLTVTSAQKNPTAFYLCASSILAGVRSLSYNEQFFGPGTRLTVL.

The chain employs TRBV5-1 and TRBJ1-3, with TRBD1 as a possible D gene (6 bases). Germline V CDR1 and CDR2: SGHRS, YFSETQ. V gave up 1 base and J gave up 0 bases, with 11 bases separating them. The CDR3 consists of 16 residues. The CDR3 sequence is CASSLPGQSSGNTIYF. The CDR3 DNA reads TGCGCCAGCAGCTTGCCTGGACAGAGCTCTGGAAACACCATATATTTT.

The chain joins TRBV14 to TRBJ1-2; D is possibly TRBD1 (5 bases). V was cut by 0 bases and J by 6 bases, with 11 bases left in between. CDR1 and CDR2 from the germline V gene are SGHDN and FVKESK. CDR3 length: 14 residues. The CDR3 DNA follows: TGTGCCAGCAGCCAAGATGAAGGGGCCGATGGCTACACCTTC. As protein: CASSQDEGADGYTF.

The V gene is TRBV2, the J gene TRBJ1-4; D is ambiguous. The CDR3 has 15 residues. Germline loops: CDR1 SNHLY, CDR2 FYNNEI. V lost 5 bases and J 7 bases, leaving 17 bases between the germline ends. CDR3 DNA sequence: TGTGCCAGCAGTTTACGGATACAGTCAGGTGAAAAACTGTTTTTT. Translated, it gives CASSLRIQSGEKLFF. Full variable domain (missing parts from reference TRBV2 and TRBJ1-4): EPEVTQTPSHQVTQMGQEVILRCVPISNHLYFYWYRQILGQKVEFLVSFYNNEISEKSEIFDDQFSVERPDGSNFTLKIRSTKLEDSAMYFCASSLRIQSGEKLFFGSGTQLSVL.

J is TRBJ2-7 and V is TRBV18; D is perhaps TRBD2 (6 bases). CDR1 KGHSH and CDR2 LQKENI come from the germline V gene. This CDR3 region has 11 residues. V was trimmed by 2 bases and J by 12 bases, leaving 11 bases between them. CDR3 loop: CASSPSEGLYF. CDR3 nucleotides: TGTGCCAGCTCACCATCGGAGGGATTGTACTTC.

CDR3 nucleotide sequence: TGCAGCGTTGAGGCGGACAGGGGGCACTACGAGCAGTACTTC. Residues: CSVEADRGHYEQYF. The V call is TRBV29-1, the J call TRBJ2-7; 11 positions agree with TRBD1. J lost 3 bases, V lost 3 bases, and 4 bases had no gene match. The CDR3 spans 14 residues. Germline V gene sequence: CDR1 SQVTM, CDR2 ANQGSEA.

CDR3 in amino acids: CASSLSAGVNTEAFF. The DNA for the CDR3 is TGCGCCAGCAGCTTGAGTGCAGGGGTGAACACTGAAGCTTTCTTT. The chain combines TRBV5-1 with TRBJ1-1; a weak D match, TRBD1 (6 bases). The germline V gene encodes CDR1 SGHRS and CDR2 YFSETQ. V lost 1 base to trimming and J lost 0 bases, with 10 bases between them. The CDR3 is made up of 15 amino acids.

In nucleotides, the CDR3 is TGTGCCAGCAGCCAGGGGACAGGGGGCTCCTACGAGCAGTACTTC. It translates to CASSQGTGGSYEQYF. This chain links TRBV5-6 with TRBJ2-7; 11 bases map to TRBD1. The V gene's germline CDR1 is SGHDT and CDR2 YYEEEE. The CDR3 has 15 residues. Trimming at V came to 4 bases and at J to 0 bases, leaving 3 bases not matched to a gene.